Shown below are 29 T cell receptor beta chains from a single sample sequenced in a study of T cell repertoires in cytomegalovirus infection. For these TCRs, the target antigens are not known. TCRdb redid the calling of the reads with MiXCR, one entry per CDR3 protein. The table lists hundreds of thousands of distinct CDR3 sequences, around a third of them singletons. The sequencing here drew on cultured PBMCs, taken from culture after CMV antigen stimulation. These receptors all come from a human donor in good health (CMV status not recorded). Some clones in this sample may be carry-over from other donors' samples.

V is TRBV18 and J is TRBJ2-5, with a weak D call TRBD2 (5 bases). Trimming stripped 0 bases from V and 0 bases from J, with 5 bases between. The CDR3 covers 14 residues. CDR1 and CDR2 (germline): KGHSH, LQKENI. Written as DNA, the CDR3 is TGTGCCAGCTCACCACCGACTAACCAAGAGACCCAGTACTTC. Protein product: CASSPPTNQETQYF.

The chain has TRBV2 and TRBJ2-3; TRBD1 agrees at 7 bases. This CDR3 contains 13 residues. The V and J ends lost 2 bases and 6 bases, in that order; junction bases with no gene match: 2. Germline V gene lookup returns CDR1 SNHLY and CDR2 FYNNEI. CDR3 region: CASSEQGVDTQYF. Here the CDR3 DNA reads TGTGCCAGCAGTGAACAGGGGGTGGATACGCAGTATTTT.

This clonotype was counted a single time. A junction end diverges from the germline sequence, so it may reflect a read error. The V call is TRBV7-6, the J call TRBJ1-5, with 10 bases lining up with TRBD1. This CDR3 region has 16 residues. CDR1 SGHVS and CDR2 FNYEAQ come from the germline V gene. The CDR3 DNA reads TGTGCCAGCAGCCCGGGGACAGGGGAAGGGTATCAGCCCCAGGATTTT. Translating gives CASSPGTGEGYQPQDF.

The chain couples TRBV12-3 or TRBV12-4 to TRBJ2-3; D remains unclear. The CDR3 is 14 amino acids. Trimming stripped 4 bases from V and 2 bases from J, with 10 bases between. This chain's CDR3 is CASSSTTTTDTQYF. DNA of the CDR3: TGTGCCAGCAGTTCCACGACCACCACAGATACGCAGTATTTT.

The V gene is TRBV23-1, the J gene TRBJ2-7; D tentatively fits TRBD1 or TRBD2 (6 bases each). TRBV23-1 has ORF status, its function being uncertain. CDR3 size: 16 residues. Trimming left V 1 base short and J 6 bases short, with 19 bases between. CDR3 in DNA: TGCGCCAGCAGTCAATTTGTACAGGGACTGGATGGCGAGCAGTACGTC. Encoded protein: CASSQFVQGLDGEQYV.

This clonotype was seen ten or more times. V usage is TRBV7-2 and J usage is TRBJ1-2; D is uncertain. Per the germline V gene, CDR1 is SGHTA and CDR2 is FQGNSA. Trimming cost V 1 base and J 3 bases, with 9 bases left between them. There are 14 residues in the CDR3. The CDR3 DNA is TGTGCCAGCAGCTTAGGAGTTGTTGACTATGGCTACACCTTC. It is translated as CASSLGVVDYGYTF.

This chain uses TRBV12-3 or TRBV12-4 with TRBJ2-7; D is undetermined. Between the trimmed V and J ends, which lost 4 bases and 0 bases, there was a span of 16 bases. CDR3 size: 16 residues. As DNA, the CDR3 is TGTGCCAGCAGTTGGGCAGACCAAAGGAGCTCCTACGAGCAGTACGTC. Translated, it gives CASSWADQRSSYEQYV.

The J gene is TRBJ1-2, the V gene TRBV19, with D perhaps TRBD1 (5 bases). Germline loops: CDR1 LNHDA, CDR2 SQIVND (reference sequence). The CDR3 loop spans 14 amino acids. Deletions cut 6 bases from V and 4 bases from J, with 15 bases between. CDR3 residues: CASRYRDGPYGYTF. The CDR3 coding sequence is TGTGCCAGTAGATACCGGGACGGGCCCTATGGCTACACCTTC.

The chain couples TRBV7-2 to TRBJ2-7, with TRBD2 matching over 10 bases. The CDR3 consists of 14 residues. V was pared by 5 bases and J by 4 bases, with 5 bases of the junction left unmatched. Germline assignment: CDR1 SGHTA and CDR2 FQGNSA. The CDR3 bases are TGTGCCAGCAGCCCAAGCGGGAGGGGTTACGAGCAGTACTTC. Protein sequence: CASSPSGRGYEQYF.

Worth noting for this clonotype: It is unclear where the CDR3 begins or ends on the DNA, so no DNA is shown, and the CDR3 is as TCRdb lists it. The CDR3 loop is CASSSSPGGTDTQYF. The rearrangement joins TRBV12-3 or TRBV12-4 to TRBJ2-3; TRBD1 is the table's D call, not checked against the DNA. The CDR3 has 15 residues if both end residues are counted.

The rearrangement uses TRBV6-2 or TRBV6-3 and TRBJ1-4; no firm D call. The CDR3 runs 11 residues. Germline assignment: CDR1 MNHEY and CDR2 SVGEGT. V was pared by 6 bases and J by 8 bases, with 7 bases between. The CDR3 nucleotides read TGTGCCAGCAGCCACAGCGAAAAACTGTTTTTT. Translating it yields CASSHSEKLFF.

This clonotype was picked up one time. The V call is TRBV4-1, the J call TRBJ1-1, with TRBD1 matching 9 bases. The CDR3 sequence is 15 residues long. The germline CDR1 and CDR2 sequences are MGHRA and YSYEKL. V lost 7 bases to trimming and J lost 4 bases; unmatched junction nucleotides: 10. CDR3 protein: CASTQTGGRSTEAFF. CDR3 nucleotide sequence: TGCGCCAGCACCCAGACAGGGGGTCGTAGCACTGAAGCTTTCTTT.

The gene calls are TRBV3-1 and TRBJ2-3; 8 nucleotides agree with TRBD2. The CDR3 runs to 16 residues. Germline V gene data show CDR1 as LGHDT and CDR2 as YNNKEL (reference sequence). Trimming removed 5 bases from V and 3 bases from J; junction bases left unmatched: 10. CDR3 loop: CASSSLSERETDTQYF. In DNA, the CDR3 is TGTGCCAGCAGCTCCCTTAGTGAGCGGGAGACAGATACGCAGTATTTT.

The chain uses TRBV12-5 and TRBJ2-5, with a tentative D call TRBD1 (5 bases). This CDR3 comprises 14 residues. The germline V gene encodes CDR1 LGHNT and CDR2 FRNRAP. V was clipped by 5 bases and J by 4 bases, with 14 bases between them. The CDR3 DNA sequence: TGTGCTAGTGGTGAAAGGGGTCCCCCAGAGACCCAGTACTTC. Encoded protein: CASGERGPPETQYF. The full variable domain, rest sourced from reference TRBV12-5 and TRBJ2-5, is DARVTQTPRHKVTEMGQEVTMRCQPILGHNTVFWYRQTMMQGLELLAYFRNRAPLDDSGMPKDRFSAEMPDATLATLKIQPSEPRDSAVYFCASGERGPPETQYFGPGTRLLVL.

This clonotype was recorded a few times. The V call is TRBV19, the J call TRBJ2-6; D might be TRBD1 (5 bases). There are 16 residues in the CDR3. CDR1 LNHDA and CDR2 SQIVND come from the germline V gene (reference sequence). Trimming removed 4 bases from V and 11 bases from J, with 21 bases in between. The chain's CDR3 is CASSNARGRFVDVLTF. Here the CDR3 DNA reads TGTGCCAGTAGTAACGCAAGGGGCAGATTTGTCGACGTCCTGACTTTC.

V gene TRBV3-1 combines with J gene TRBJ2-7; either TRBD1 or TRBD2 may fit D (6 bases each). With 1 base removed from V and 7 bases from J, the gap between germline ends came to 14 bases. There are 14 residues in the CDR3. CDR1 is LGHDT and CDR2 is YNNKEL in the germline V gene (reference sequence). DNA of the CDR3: TGTGCCAGCAGCCAAGTAAACAGGGACTGGGAGCAGTACTTC. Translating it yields CASSQVNRDWEQYF.

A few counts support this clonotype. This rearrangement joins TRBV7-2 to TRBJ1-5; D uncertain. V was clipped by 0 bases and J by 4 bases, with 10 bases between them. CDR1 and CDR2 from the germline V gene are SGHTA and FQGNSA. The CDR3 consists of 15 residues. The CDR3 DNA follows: TGTGCCAGCAGCTTAGCCAGTAGGTCAAATCAGCCCCAGCATTTT. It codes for CASSLASRSNQPQHF.

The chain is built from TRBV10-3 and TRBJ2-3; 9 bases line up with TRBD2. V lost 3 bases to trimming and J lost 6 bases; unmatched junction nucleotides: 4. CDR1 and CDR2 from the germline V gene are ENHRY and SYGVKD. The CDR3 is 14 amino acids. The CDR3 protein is CAISESSGTDTQYF. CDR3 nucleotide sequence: TGTGCCATCAGTGAATCTAGCGGGACGGATACGCAGTATTTT.

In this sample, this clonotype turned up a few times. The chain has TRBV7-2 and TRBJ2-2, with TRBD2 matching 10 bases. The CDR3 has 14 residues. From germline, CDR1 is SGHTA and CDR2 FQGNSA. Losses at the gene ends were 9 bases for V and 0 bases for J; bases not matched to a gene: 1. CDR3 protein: CASTSGANTGELFF. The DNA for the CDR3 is TGTGCCAGTACTAGCGGGGCGAACACCGGGGAGCTGTTTTTT.

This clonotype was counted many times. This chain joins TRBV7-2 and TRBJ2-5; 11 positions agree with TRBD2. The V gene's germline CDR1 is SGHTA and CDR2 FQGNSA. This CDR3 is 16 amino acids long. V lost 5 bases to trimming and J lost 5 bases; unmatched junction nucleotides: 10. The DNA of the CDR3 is TGTGCCAGCAGCCCCACTAGCGGGGGAATTCCCGAGACCCAGTACTTC. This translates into CASSPTSGGIPETQYF.

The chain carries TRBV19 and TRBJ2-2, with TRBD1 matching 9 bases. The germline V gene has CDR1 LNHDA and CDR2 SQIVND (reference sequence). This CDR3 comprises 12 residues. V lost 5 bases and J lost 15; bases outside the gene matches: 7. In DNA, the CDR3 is TGTGCCAGTAGTTCCCGGACAGGGGCGATGTTTTTT. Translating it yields CASSSRTGAMFF.

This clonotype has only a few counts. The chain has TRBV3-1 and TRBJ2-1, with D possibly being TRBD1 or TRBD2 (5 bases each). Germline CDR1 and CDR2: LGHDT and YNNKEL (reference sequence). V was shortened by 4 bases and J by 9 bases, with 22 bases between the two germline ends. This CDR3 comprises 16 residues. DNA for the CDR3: TGTGCCAGCAGCCCCCAAAGAGGGGCCTTGGGGCGTGAGCAGTTCTTC. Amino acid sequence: CASSPQRGALGREQFF.

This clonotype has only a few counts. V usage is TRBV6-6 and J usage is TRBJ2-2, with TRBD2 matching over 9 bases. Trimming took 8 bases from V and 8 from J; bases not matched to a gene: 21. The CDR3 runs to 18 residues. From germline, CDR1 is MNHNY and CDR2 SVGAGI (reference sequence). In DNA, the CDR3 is TGTGCCAGCCAAATACTAACTAGCGGGCGGACGAAGGTGGGGGAGCTGTTTTTT. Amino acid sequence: CASQILTSGRTKVGELFF.

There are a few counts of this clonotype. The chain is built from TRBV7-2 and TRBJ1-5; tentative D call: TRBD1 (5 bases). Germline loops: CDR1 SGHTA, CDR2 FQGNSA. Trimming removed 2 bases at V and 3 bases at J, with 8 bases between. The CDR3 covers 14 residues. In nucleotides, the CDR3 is TGTGCCAGCAGCTTATACAGGTACAATCAGCCCCAGCATTTT. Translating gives CASSLYRYNQPQHF.

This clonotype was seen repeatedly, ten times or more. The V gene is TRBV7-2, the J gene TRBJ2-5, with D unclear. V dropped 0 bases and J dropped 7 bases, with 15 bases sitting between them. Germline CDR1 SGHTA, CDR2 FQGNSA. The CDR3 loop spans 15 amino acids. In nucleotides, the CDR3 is TGTGCCAGCAGCTTAGCACGCCAGCAACTTGGGACCCAGTACTTC. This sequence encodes CASSLARQQLGTQYF.

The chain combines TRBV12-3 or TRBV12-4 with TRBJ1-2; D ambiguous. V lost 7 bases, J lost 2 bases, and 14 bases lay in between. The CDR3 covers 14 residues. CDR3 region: CASNSQGPNYGYTF. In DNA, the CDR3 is TGTGCCAGCAACTCCCAAGGGCCGAACTATGGCTACACCTTC.

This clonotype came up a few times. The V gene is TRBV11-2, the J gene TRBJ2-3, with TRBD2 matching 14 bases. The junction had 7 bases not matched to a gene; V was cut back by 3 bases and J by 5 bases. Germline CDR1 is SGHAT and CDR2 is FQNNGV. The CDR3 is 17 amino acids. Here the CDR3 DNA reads TGTGCCAGCAGCTTCGGGACTAGCGGGGGAAGGGGAGATACGCAGTATTTT. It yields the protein CASSFGTSGGRGDTQYF.

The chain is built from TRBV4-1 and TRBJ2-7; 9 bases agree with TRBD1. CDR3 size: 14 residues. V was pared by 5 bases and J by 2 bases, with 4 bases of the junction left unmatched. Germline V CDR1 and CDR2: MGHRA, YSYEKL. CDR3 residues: CASSVRTGAYEQYV. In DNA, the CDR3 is TGCGCCAGCAGCGTTAGGACAGGGGCCTACGAGCAGTACGTC.

CDR3 protein: CASSERTAFRSNQPQHF. DNA for the CDR3: TGTGCCAGCAGTGAACGAACAGCTTTCAGGTCTAATCAGCCCCAGCATTTT. The chain uses TRBV6-1 and TRBJ1-5, with D uncertain. The length of the CDR3 is 17 residues. The V gene lost 2 bases and the J gene lost 4 bases, with 18 bases spanning the gap. Germline V lookup: CDR1 MNHNS, CDR2 SASEGT.